Detailed here is one TCR beta chain. Its antigen is undetermined. Trimming took off 5 bases at V and 3 bases at J, with 14 bases between the two ends. Germline V gene lookup returns CDR1 SGHAT and CDR2 FQNNGV. There are 16 residues in the CDR3. This entry is derived from a study of cytomegalovirus exposure and HLA in healthy donors. Study-level results: By HLA locus, TCR association rates varied in a later analysis, with DRB1 showing the most and HLA-C the fewest. Later genetic work tied a missense DCLRE1C variant to beta-chain V and J trimming.

The PCR employed 60 Vbeta primers together with 13 Jbeta primers. Source study methods: Unique TCR beta chains totaled some 80 million in a later count, with roughly 12 million of them shared. TCRdb's copy holds only in-frame clones and misses some; the assay was immunoSEQ multiplex PCR. That table supplies the V and J calls and clone size; D and trimming were determined from the DNA. The table lists approximately 89,000 clones, approximately 77% of them singletons. The chain is built from TRBV11-2 and TRBJ1-6, with a tentative D call TRBD1 (6 bases). This receptor was obtained from a man aged 25 to 40 in good health and CMV-seronegative. Sequencing was performed on PBMCs. The DNA for the CDR3 is TGTGCCAGCAGCCGGACAGTCCGCAACTATAATTCACCCCTCCACTTT. It codes for CASSRTVRNYNSPLHF.